Below, 24 T cell receptor beta chains from the same sample are listed, as sequenced in a study of T cells in Graves' hyperthyroidism and ophthalmopathy. TCR beta CDR3 regions were amplified from RNA transcripts. Using the HTBI primer set, a first-round RT-PCR was run on the TCR CDR3. One entry per CDR3 protein results from TCRdb running MiXCR on the multiplex PCR reads. The sample has roughly 570,000 distinct CDR3 sequences; 15% to 19% are singletons. Sequencing was carried out using blood. The receptors here all came from a woman in her 30s with Graves' hyperthyroidism.

The gene calls are TRBV11-2 and TRBJ2-7, with TRBD2 matching 10 bases. Germline V gene sequence: CDR1 SGHAT, CDR2 FQNNGV. The trim removed 6 bases at V and 6 bases at J, leaving 14 bases unmatched. This CDR3 region has 16 residues. CDR3 amino acids: CASSYLLAGVRSEQYF. CDR3 coding DNA: TGTGCCAGCAGTTACTTGCTAGCGGGAGTAAGAAGCGAGCAGTACTTC.

This clonotype was counted ten times or more. J is TRBJ2-1 and V is TRBV3-1; 10 bases map to TRBD2. This CDR3 comprises 14 residues. Per the germline V gene, CDR1 is LGHDT and CDR2 is YNNKEL (reference sequence). Germline trimming cut 4 bases from V and 8 bases from J; bases unmatched to any gene: 5. The CDR3 sequence is CASSPSGRADEQFF. The CDR3 region has the DNA TGTGCCAGCAGCCCGAGCGGGAGGGCCGATGAGCAGTTCTTC.

This clonotype was detected a few times. The chain uses TRBV7-2 and TRBJ2-2; D is unresolved. The CDR3 covers 13 residues. The germline V gene has CDR1 SGHTA and CDR2 FQGNSA. Trimming stripped 6 bases from V and 1 base from J, with 6 bases between. This chain's CDR3 is CASSYKNTGELFF. DNA for the CDR3: TGTGCCAGCAGTTACAAGAACACCGGGGAGCTGTTTTTT.

V gene TRBV6-2 or TRBV6-3 combines with J gene TRBJ2-2; 8 nucleotides line up with TRBD2. This CDR3 is built from 15 residues. V gave up 6 bases and J gave up 4 bases; unmatched junction bases: 7. Per the germline V gene, CDR1 is MNHEY and CDR2 is SVGEGT. CDR3 nucleotides: TGTGCCAGCAGCAAAAACGGGAGGGCCACCGGGGAGCTGTTTTTT. Residues: CASSKNGRATGELFF.

At least ten counts were recorded for this clonotype. The V gene is TRBV14, the J gene TRBJ1-5; D call uncertain. The length of the CDR3 is 13 residues. V was pared by 4 bases and J by 5 bases, with 9 bases between. Germline values: CDR1 SGHDN, CDR2 FVKESK. CDR3 nucleotide sequence: TGTGCCAGCAGCCGAGGGTTCGATCAGCCCCAGCATTTT. It encodes CASSRGFDQPQHF.

This clonotype was picked up many times. The chain carries TRBV3-1 and TRBJ1-4; weak D call: TRBD1 (5 bases). V was trimmed by 1 base and J by 7 bases, leaving 7 bases between them. The CDR3 is 13 residues long. Per the germline V gene, CDR1 is LGHDT and CDR2 is YNNKEL (reference sequence). CDR3 region: CASSQAGGEKLFF. In DNA, the CDR3 is TGTGCCAGCAGCCAAGCCGGGGGTGAAAAACTGTTTTTT.

This clonotype was counted many times. The germline gene is not matched at one end of the junction; a read error may be the cause. The rearrangement links TRBV2 to TRBJ2-1; D ambiguous. This CDR3 is built from 14 residues. Germline V gene lookup returns CDR1 SNHLY and CDR2 FYNNEI. This CDR3 reads CTSSVIDSYNEQFF. The CDR3 bases are TGTACCAGCAGTGTGATAGACTCCTACAATGAGCAGTTCTTC.

This chain connects TRBV5-5 to TRBJ1-3, with D unclear. Germline V gene lookup returns CDR1 SGHKS and CDR2 YYEKEE (reference sequence). The V gene lost 2 bases and the J gene lost 0 bases, with 9 bases spanning the gap. The CDR3 is 15 amino acids. In DNA form, the CDR3 reads TGTGCCAGCAGCTTACAGTCGAACTCTGGAAACACCATATATTTT. Its translation is CASSLQSNSGNTIYF. The whole variable domain, filled in from reference TRBV5-5 and TRBJ1-3, reads DAGVTQSPTHLIKTRGQQVTLRCSPISGHKSVSWYQQVLGQGPQFIFQYYEKEERGRGNFPDRFSARQFPNYSSELNVNALLLGDSALYLCASSLQSNSGNTIYFGEGSWLTVV.

The table lists this clonotype with a few counts. The chain uses TRBV7-3 and TRBJ2-3; 10 positions agree with TRBD1. From germline, CDR1 is SGHTA and CDR2 FQGTGA. V gave up 4 bases and J gave up 7 bases; unmatched junction bases: 8. This CDR3 is 15 amino acids long. The CDR3 sequence: CASSYDGTGVYTQYF. The DNA for the CDR3 is TGTGCCAGCAGCTATGACGGGACAGGGGTTTATACGCAGTATTTT.

This clonotype came up many times. The chain couples TRBV2 to TRBJ2-7; TRBD2 aligns across 7 bases. The V segment lost 9 bases and the J segment 5 bases; nucleotides outside the gene matches: 10. From germline, CDR1 is SNHLY and CDR2 FYNNEI. The CDR3 consists of 13 residues. The CDR3 DNA reads as TGTGCCAGAGGGGCAGCGGGACGTGACGAGCAGTACTTC. It is translated as CARGAAGRDEQYF.

This clonotype showed up many times. V gene TRBV2 combines with J gene TRBJ1-1, with 10 bases that match TRBD1. In germline, CDR1 is SNHLY, CDR2 FYNNEI. With V trimmed by 8 bases and J by 3 bases, 9 bases remained unmatched. The CDR3 has 15 amino acids. CDR3 sequence (DNA): TGTGCCAGCCACCGAGGGACAGGGGACCACACTGAAGCTTTCTTT. It specifies CASHRGTGDHTEAFF.

The sample holds many counts of this clonotype. CDR3 nucleotide sequence: TGCAGTGCTAAGGAAGGGTGGTCGCGGGAGATTGAGCAGTTCTTC. Its protein is CSAKEGWSREIEQFF. The chain uses TRBV20-1 and TRBJ2-1, with 7 positions matching TRBD2. The V gene end was trimmed by 4 bases and the J gene end by 9 bases; junction bases not matched to a gene: 15. CDR1 is DFQATT and CDR2 is SNEGSKA in the germline V gene (reference sequence). This CDR3 is 15 amino acids long.

Concerning this clonotype itself: Given a far larger clone just one base away, this is likely a sequencing read error. The chain has TRBV7-9 and TRBJ2-2; TRBD1 aligns across 7 bases. The CDR3 spans 14 residues. Germline lookup yields CDR1 SEHNR and CDR2 FQNEAQ (reference sequence). This chain's CDR3 is CASSRQGDTGELVF. The CDR3 region has the DNA TGTGCCAGCAGCCGACAGGGAGACACCGGGGAGCTGGTTTTT. The full variable domain, in which reference TRBV7-9 and TRBJ2-2 provide the parts outside the CDR3, is DTGVSQNPRHKITKRGQNVTFRCDPISEHNRLYWYRQTLGQGPEFLTYFQNEAQLEKSRLLSDRFSAERPKGSFSTLEIQRTEQGDSAMYLCASSRQGDTGELVFGEGSRLTVL.

The chain couples TRBV19 to TRBJ2-1; TRBD1 matches 8 bases. The V gene end was trimmed by 4 bases and the J gene end by 4 bases; junction bases not matched to a gene: 9. Per germline, CDR1 LNHDA and CDR2 SQIVND (reference sequence). The CDR3 length is 16 residues. Here the CDR3 DNA reads TGTGCCAGTAGTAGAACCGGGACAGGACCGTACAATGAGCAGTTCTTC. Translating it yields CASSRTGTGPYNEQFF.

Only a few counts were recorded for this clonotype. The chain couples TRBV19 to TRBJ1-5, with TRBD1 matching over 8 bases. Germline values: CDR1 LNHDA, CDR2 SQIVND (reference sequence). V lost 6 bases, J lost 4 bases, and 8 bases stayed unmatched. There are 15 residues in the CDR3. CDR3 region: CASRRQGHSNQPQHF. CDR3 in DNA: TGTGCCAGTAGGAGACAGGGGCATTCAAATCAGCCCCAGCATTTT.

The sample holds many counts of this clonotype. The chain recombines TRBV24-1 with TRBJ2-3; TRBD1 matches at 7 bases. Trimming cost V 5 bases and J 9 bases; bases outside gene matches: 7. In germline, CDR1 is KGHDR, CDR2 SFDVKD. The CDR3 consists of 13 residues. CDR3 DNA: TGTGCCACCAGTGCCGGACAGGTCCGAACGCAGTATTTT. Amino acid sequence: CATSAGQVRTQYF.

The chain uses TRBV4-2 and TRBJ1-2; weak D call: TRBD1 (6 bases). The CDR3 runs to 15 residues. V dropped 4 bases and J dropped 8 bases, with 20 bases sitting between them. Germline assignment: CDR1 LGHNA and CDR2 YNFKEQ. The CDR3 reads CASSPWKQGVLGYTF. DNA of the CDR3: TGTGCCAGCAGCCCTTGGAAACAGGGAGTACTCGGCTACACCTTC.

This clonotype was counted only a few times. The chain has TRBV7-2 and TRBJ2-7, with 11 bases lining up with TRBD2. Trimming cost V 8 bases and J 2 bases; bases outside gene matches: 14. This CDR3 has 17 residues. Germline CDR1 is SGHTA and CDR2 is FQGNSA. CDR3 loop: CASSPVFSGRAAYEQYF. CDR3 bases: TGTGCCAGCTCACCCGTTTTTAGCGGGAGGGCCGCCTACGAGCAGTACTTC.

This clonotype has at least ten counts. Here the CDR3 reads CASSFGGVPPYEQYF. CDR3 DNA sequence: TGTGCCAGCAGTTTTGGGGGCGTGCCCCCCTACGAGCAGTACTTC. J is TRBJ2-7 and V is TRBV27; tentative D call: TRBD1 (6 bases). Germline V gene lookup returns CDR1 MNHEY and CDR2 SMNVEV (reference sequence). The V end lost 3 bases, the J end lost 2 bases, and 14 bases lay between the germline ends. This CDR3 comprises 15 residues.

This clonotype was seen many times. The V call is TRBV5-1, the J call TRBJ2-5, with D tentatively TRBD1 (5 bases). Germline CDR1 is SGHRS and CDR2 is YFSETQ. The CDR3 length is 15 residues. V lost 4 bases and J lost 1, with 14 bases in between. CDR3 loop: CASSPRTGFQETQYF. The CDR3 nucleotides are TGCGCCAGCAGCCCCCGAACAGGCTTCCAAGAGACCCAGTACTTC.

The table lists this clonotype with many counts. The chain has TRBV7-2 and TRBJ1-1; maybe TRBD1 (6 bases). CDR1 is SGHTA, CDR2 FQGNSA, per germline. V was clipped by 1 base and J by 1 base, with 10 bases between them. The CDR3 contains 15 residues. CDR3 sequence (DNA): TGTGCCAGCAGCTTAGTCGGGGGCCCGAACACTGAAGCTTTCTTT. It translates to CASSLVGGPNTEAFF.

The rearrangement joins TRBV5-4 to TRBJ2-1, with 8 bases aligning to TRBD2. This CDR3 region has 14 residues. J was trimmed by 6 bases and V by 6 bases; bases with no gene match: 8. Germline loops: CDR1 SGHNT, CDR2 YYREEE (reference sequence). The DNA for the CDR3 is TGTGCCAGCAAACTAGCGGTCCCAGGCAATGAGCAGTTCTTC. Protein sequence: CASKLAVPGNEQFF. Based on the CDR3 plus reference TRBV5-4 and TRBJ2-1, the full variable domain is ETGVTQSPTHLIKTRGQQVTLRCSSQSGHNTVSWYQQALGQGPQFIFQYYREEENGRGNFPPRFSGLQFPNYSSELNVNALELDDSALYLCASKLAVPGNEQFFGPGTRLTVL.

This chain joins TRBV29-1 and TRBJ2-1; D uncertain. This CDR3 contains 13 residues. Germline-derived CDR1 and CDR2 are SQVTM and ANQGSEA. Trimming cost V 3 bases and J 5 bases, with 11 bases left between them. The CDR3 region has the DNA TGCAGCGTTGAGCCGCCAATCGACAATGAGCAGTTCTTC. Translated, it gives CSVEPPIDNEQFF.

This clonotype showed up many times. This sequence joins TRBV7-9 and TRBJ2-3, with D maybe TRBD1 (5 bases). Trimming left V 4 bases short and J 2 bases short, with 13 bases between. Germline CDR1 is SEHNR and CDR2 is FQNEAQ (reference sequence). This CDR3 has 15 amino acids. The CDR3 sequence: CASSSRVGATDTQYF. CDR3 sequence (DNA): TGTGCCAGCAGCTCCAGGGTAGGAGCCACAGATACGCAGTATTTT.